This T cell receptor beta chain came from a study of blood T cell repertoires in COVID-19. Study as a whole: Samples came from the United States, Italy and Spain, spanning acute and convalescent COVID-19. PBMCs, B-cell-depleted T cells, or T cells provided the cDNA or gDNA that made up the material.

Methods used by the authors: Quantification of nucleated cells was approximated via reference gene primer amplification. Sequencing was performed with immunoSEQ multiplex PCR; in TCRdb, only in-frame clones are kept and a portion is missing. The V and J calls and clone size are taken from that table; D and trimming were inferred from the DNA. In the table there are more than 95,000 clones, over 75% of which are singletons. Germline-derived CDR1 and CDR2 are SGHTA and FQGNSA. V trimming: 9 bases; J trimming: 5 bases; junction bases outside the gene matches: 13. This CDR3 spans 15 amino acids. The clonotype originates from an elderly woman with acute or convalescent COVID-19. The sequenced sample was peripheral blood. This chain links TRBV7-2 with TRBJ1-5; 7 bases fit TRBD1. In nucleotides, the CDR3 is TGTGCCAGTACCCCCGCTGGGACAGTGCATCAGCCCCAGCATTTT. Translated, it gives CASTPAGTVHQPQHF.